This T cell receptor beta chain was documented in a study of control samples from healthy donors and cancer patients. Looked up from germline, CDR1 is MNHEY and CDR2 is SMNVEV (reference sequence). Trimming removed 2 bases from V and 8 bases from J, with 13 bases in between. The CDR3 contains 14 residues. Using immunoSEQ multiplex PCR, the repertoire was profiled, and TCRdb retains in-frame clones only, with some absent. The sample holds 350,000 to 450,000 clones, around 90% seen once. The TCR sequence derives from a middle-aged man with head and neck cancer. Sequencing was performed on PBMCs. The chain recombines TRBV27 with TRBJ2-1, with D maybe TRBD1 (6 bases). The CDR3 coding sequence is TGTGCCAGCAGTTTAGGAAACAGGGCCCATGAGCAGTTCTTC. Residues: CASSLGNRAHEQFF.